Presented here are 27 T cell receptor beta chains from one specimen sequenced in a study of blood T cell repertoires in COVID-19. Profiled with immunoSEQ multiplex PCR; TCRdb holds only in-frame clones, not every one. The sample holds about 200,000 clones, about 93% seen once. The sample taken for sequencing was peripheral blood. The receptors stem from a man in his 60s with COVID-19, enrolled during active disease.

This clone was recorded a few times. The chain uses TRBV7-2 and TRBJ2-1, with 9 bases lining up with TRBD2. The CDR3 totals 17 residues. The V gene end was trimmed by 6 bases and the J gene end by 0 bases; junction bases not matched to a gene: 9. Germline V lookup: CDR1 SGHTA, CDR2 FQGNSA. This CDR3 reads CASRLFLAGHSYNEQFF. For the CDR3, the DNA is TGTGCCAGCAGACTCTTCCTAGCGGGACACTCCTACAATGAGCAGTTCTTC.

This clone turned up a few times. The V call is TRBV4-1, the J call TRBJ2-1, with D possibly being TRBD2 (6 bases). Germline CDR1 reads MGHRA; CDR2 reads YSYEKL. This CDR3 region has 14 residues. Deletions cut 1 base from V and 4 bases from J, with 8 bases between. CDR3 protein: CASSQGDLYNEQFF. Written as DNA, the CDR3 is TGCGCCAGCAGCCAAGGGGACTTATACAATGAGCAGTTCTTC.

As DNA, the CDR3 is TGCGCCAGCAGCTTGGCCAGGGGGCAGAGCTCCTACAATGAGCAGTTCTTC. This translates into CASSLARGQSSYNEQFF. The chain couples TRBV5-1 to TRBJ2-1; 8 bases fit TRBD1. CDR1 is SGHRS and CDR2 is YFSETQ in the germline V gene. The CDR3 loop spans 17 amino acids. The junction had 5 bases not matched to a gene; V was cut back by 0 bases and J by 0 bases.

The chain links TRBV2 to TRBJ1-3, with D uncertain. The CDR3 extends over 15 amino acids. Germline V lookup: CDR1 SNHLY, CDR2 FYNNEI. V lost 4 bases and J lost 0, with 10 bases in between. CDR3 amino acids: CASSGPVSSGNTIYF. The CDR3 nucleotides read TGTGCCAGCAGTGGCCCGGTGAGCTCTGGAAACACCATATATTTT. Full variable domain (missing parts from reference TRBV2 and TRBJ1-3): EPEVTQTPSHQVTQMGQEVILRCVPISNHLYFYWYRQILGQKVEFLVSFYNNEISEKSEIFDDQFSVERPDGSNFTLKIRSTKLEDSAMYFCASSGPVSSGNTIYFGEGSWLTVV.

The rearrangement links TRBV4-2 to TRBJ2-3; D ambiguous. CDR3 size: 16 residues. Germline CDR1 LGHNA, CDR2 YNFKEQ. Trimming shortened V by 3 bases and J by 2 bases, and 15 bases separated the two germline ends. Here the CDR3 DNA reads TGTGCCAGCAGCCAGGAGACTCTTCCCGCCACAGATACGCAGTATTTT. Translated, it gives CASSQETLPATDTQYF.

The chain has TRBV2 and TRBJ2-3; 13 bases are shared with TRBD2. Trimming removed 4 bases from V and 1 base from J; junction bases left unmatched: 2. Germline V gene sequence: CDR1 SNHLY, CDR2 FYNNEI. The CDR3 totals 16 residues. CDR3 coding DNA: TGTGCCAGCAGTGCCGGGACTAGCGGGGGCACAGATACGCAGTATTTT. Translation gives CASSAGTSGGTDTQYF.

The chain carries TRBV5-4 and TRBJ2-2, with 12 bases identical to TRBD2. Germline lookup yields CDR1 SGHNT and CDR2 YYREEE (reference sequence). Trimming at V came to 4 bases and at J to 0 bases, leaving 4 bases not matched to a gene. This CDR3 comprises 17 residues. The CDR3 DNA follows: TGTGCCAGCAGCCCTGGGACTAGCGGGTCGAACACCGGGGAGCTGTTTTTT. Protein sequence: CASSPGTSGSNTGELFF.

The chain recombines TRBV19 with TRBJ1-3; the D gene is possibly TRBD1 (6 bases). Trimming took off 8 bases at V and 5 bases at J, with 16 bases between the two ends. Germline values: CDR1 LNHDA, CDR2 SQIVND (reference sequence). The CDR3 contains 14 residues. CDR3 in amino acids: CASGTRGARNTIYF. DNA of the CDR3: TGTGCCAGTGGGACCCGGGGGGCGCGAAACACCATATATTTT.

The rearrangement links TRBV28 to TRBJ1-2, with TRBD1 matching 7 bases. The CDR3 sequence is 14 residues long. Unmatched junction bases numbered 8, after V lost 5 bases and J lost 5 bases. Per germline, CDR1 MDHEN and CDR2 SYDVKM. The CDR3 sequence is CASSIRTGRYGYTF. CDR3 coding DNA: TGTGCCAGCAGTATAAGGACAGGTCGATATGGCTACACCTTC.

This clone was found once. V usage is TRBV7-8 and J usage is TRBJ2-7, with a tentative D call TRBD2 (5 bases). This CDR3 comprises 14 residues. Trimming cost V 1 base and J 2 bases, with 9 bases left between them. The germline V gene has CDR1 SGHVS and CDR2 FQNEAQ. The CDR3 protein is CASSLGLAPYEQYF. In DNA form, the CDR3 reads TGTGCCAGCAGCTTAGGGCTAGCCCCCTACGAGCAGTACTTC.

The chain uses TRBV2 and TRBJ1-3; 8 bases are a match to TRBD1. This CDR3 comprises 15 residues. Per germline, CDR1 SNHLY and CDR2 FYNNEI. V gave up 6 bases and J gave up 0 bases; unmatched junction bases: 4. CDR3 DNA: TGTGCCAGCAGAGTACAGGGGGGCTCTGGAAACACCATATATTTT. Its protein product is CASRVQGGSGNTIYF.

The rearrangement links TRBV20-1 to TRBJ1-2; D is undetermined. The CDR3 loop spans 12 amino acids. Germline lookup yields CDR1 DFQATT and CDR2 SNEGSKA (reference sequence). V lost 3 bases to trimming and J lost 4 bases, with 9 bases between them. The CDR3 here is CSASPEGYGYTF. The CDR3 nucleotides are TGCAGTGCTAGTCCGGAGGGCTATGGCTACACCTTC.

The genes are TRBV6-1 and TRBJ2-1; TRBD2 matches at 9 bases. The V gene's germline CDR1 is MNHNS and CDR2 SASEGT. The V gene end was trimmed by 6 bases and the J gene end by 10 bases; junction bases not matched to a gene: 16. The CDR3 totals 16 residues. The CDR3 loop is CASSEQVIAGAPEQFF. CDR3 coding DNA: TGTGCCAGCAGCGAACAGGTAATAGCGGGAGCTCCCGAGCAGTTCTTC.

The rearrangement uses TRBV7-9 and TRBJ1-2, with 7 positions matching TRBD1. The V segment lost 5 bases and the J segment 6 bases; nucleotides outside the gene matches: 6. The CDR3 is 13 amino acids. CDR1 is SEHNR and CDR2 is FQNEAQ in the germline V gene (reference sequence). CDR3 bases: TGTGCCAGCAGCCCAGACACAGGGGATGGCTACACCTTC. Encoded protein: CASSPDTGDGYTF.

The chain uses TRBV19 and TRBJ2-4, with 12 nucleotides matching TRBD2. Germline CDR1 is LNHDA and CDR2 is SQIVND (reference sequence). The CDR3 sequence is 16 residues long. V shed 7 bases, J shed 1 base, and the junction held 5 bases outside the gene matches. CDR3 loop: CASNPSGRVAKNIQYF. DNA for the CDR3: TGTGCCAGTAATCCTAGCGGGAGGGTCGCCAAAAACATTCAGTACTTC.

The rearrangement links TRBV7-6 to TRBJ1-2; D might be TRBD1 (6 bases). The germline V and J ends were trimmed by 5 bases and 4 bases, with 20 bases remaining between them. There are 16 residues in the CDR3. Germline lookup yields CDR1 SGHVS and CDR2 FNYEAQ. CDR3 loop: CASSPTSGQGTYGYTF. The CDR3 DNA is TGTGCCAGCAGCCCGACGTCGGGGCAGGGGACCTATGGCTACACCTTC.

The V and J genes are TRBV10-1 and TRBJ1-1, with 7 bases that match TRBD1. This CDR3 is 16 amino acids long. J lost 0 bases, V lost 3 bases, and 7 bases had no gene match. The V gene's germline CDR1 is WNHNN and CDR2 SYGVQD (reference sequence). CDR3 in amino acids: CASSDGTESMNTEAFF. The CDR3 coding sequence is TGCGCCAGCAGTGATGGGACAGAATCCATGAACACTGAAGCTTTCTTT.

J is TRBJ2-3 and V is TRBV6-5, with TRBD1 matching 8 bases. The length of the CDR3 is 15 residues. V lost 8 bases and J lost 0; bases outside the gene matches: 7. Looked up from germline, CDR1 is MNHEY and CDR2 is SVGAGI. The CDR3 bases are TGTGCCAGCGGACTCAGGGGGCAAAGCACAGATACGCAGTATTTT. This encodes CASGLRGQSTDTQYF.

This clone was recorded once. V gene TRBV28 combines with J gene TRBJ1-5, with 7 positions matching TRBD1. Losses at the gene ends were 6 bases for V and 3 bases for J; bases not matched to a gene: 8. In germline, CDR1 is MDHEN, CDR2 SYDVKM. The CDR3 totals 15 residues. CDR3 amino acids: CASSPGGQLNQPQHF. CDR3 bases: TGTGCCAGCAGCCCTGGGGGACAGCTCAATCAGCCCCAGCATTTT.

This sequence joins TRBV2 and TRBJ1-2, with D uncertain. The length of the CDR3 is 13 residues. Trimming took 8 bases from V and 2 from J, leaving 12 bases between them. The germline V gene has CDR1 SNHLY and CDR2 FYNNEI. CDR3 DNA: TGTGCCAGCCGGGTCGTGATAAACTATGGCTACACCTTC. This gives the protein CASRVVINYGYTF.

CDR3 in amino acids: CASSLETSGAYEQYF. CDR3 in DNA: TGTGCCAGCAGCTTGGAAACTAGCGGGGCCTACGAGCAGTACTTC. The chain recombines TRBV7-2 with TRBJ2-7; 10 positions match TRBD2. The V segment lost 3 bases and the J segment 2 bases; nucleotides outside the gene matches: 4. Germline V gene data show CDR1 as SGHTA and CDR2 as FQGNSA. The length of the CDR3 is 15 residues.

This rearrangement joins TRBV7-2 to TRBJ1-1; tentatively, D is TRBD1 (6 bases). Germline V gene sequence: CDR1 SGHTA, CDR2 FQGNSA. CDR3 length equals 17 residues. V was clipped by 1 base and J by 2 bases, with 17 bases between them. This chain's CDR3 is CASSLDPTGTLNTEAFF. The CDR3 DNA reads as TGTGCCAGCAGCTTAGATCCGACAGGAACTCTCAACACTGAAGCTTTCTTT.

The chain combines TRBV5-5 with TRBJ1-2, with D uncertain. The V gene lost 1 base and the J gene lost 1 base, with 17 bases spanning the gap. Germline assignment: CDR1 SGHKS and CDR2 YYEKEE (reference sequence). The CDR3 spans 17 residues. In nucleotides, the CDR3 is TGTGCCAGCAGCTTGAGGTTGGGCTGGTACAGTAACTATGGCTACACCTTC. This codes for CASSLRLGWYSNYGYTF.

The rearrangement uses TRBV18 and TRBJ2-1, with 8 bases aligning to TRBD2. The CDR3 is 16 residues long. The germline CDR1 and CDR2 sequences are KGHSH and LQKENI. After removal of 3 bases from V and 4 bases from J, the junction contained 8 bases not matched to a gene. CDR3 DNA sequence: TGTGCCAGCTCACCGGGACTAGTGGGAGGGTACAATGAGCAGTTCTTC. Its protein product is CASSPGLVGGYNEQFF.

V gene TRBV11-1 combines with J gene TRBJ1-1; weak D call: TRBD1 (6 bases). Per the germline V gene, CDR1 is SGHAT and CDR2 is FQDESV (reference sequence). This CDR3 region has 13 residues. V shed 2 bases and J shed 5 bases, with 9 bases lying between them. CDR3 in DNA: TGTGCCAGCAGCTTAAACAGGGCGACTGAAGCTTTCTTT. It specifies CASSLNRATEAFF.

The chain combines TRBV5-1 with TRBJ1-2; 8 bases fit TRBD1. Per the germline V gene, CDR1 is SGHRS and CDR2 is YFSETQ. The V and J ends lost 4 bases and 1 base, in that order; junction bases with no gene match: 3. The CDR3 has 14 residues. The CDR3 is CASSAGQGNYGYTF. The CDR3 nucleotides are TGCGCCAGCAGCGCCGGACAGGGTAACTATGGCTACACCTTC.

CDR3 DNA: TGTGCCAGCAGCTTAACTTCCTCCGTGGCGGCTTTCGATGAGCAGTTCTTC. Amino acid sequence: CASSLTSSVAAFDEQFF. The chain links TRBV7-9 to TRBJ2-1; no firm D call. The V gene's germline CDR1 is SEHNR and CDR2 FQNEAQ (reference sequence). Trimming cost V 2 bases and J 8 bases, with 22 bases left between them. The CDR3 totals 17 residues.